What follows are 3 T cell receptor beta chains derived from one specimen sequenced in a study of T cells in localized non-small cell lung cancer. Sequencing was performed with immunoSEQ multiplex PCR; in TCRdb, only in-frame clones are kept and a portion is missing. The sample lists under 55,000 clones; 80% were seen once. The material sequenced was PBMCs, taken before any cancer treatment. The receptors were sampled from a woman aged 40-69 years with stage II lung adenocarcinoma.

The chain couples TRBV28 to TRBJ1-2; no clear D gene. The germline V and J ends were trimmed by 2 bases and 5 bases, with 6 bases remaining between them. Germline CDR1 and CDR2: MDHEN and SYDVKM. The CDR3 is 12 residues long. The CDR3 nucleotides read TGTGCCAGCAGTTTACCATTATATGGCTACACCTTC. It encodes CASSLPLYGYTF.

The chain is built from TRBV5-1 and TRBJ1-1, with D possibly matching TRBD1 (5 bases). Per germline, CDR1 SGHRS and CDR2 YFSETQ. This CDR3 spans 12 amino acids. V was pared by 2 bases and J by 10 bases, with 12 bases between. The CDR3 sequence: CASSFSGQGAFF. The CDR3 DNA is TGCGCCAGCAGCTTTTCGGGGCAGGGAGCTTTCTTT.

The CDR3 sequence is CASRPLLGSNQPQHF. The CDR3 nucleotides are TGTGCCAGCAGACCGCTTTTGGGTAGCAATCAGCCCCAGCATTTT. V usage is TRBV27 and J usage is TRBJ1-5, with unresolved D. Trimming shortened V by 6 bases and J by 0 bases, and 12 bases separated the two germline ends. CDR3 length: 15 amino acids. CDR1 MNHEY and CDR2 SMNVEV come from the germline V gene (reference sequence).